One sample yielded the 28 T cell receptor beta chains listed below, sequenced in a study of cytomegalovirus exposure and HLA in healthy donors. Profiled with immunoSEQ multiplex PCR; TCRdb holds only in-frame clones, not every one. Here the sample spans around 61,000 clones, 80% to 95% being singletons. What was sequenced was PBMCs. These receptors were obtained from a man aged 18 to 29 in good health and CMV-seropositive.

The rearrangement links TRBV7-9 to TRBJ2-1; 8 nucleotides line up with TRBD2. J lost 0 bases, V lost 5 bases, and 9 bases had no gene match. Germline V gene lookup returns CDR1 SEHNR and CDR2 FQNEAQ (reference sequence). This CDR3 has 17 amino acids. This CDR3 is CASSAGGGGFSYNEQFF. CDR3 nucleotides: TGTGCCAGCAGCGCCGGGGGGGGCGGGTTCTCCTACAATGAGCAGTTCTTC.

The chain joins TRBV7-3 to TRBJ2-6; tentative D call: TRBD1 (7 bases). V was pared by 1 base and J by 2 bases, with 18 bases between. The CDR3 is 19 amino acids. The germline gives CDR1 SGHTA, CDR2 FQGTGA. The CDR3 reads CASSLRPGDRVTGANVLTF. Written as DNA, the CDR3 is TGTGCCAGCAGCTTAAGGCCGGGAGACAGGGTAACTGGGGCCAACGTCCTGACTTTC. Complete variable domain (other parts from reference TRBV7-3 and TRBJ2-6): GAGVSQTPSNKVTEKGKYVELRCDPISGHTALYWYRQSLGQGPEFLIYFQGTGAADDSGLPNDRFFAVRPEGSVSTLKIQRTERGDSAVYLCASSLRPGDRVTGANVLTFGAGSRLTVL.

The chain carries TRBV28 and TRBJ2-2; 9 bases match TRBD2. The CDR3 length is 15 residues. Germline V gene sequence: CDR1 MDHEN, CDR2 SYDVKM. With V trimmed by 5 bases and J by 5 bases, 6 bases remained unmatched. The CDR3 region is CASSPQLAGTGELFF. CDR3 nucleotides: TGTGCCAGCAGTCCCCAGCTAGCGGGGACCGGGGAGCTGTTTTTT.

The V gene is TRBV7-3, the J gene TRBJ2-1; D perhaps matches TRBD1 (6 bases). V lost 5 bases and J 6 bases, leaving 11 bases between the germline ends. Per the germline V gene, CDR1 is SGHTA and CDR2 is FQGTGA. The CDR3 sequence is 13 residues long. The CDR3 sequence: CASSIDRSNEQFF. The CDR3 DNA follows: TGTGCCAGCAGCATCGACAGGAGCAATGAGCAGTTCTTC.

V and J are TRBV7-9 and TRBJ2-7; D is possibly TRBD1 (7 bases). The CDR3 is 12 amino acids. V was clipped by 6 bases and J by 4 bases, with 10 bases between them. Germline CDR1 and CDR2: SEHNR and FQNEAQ (reference sequence). Here the CDR3 DNA reads TGTGCCAGCAGGCGGGACAGTTACGAGCAGTACTTC. Its translation: CASRRDSYEQYF.

V gene TRBV5-1 combines with J gene TRBJ2-1, with D perhaps TRBD2 (5 bases). Trimming pared 4 bases from V and 0 bases from J, leaving 14 bases between. Germline CDR1 reads SGHRS; CDR2 reads YFSETQ. CDR3 length: 16 residues. CDR3 amino acids: CASSTPGISSYNEQFF. CDR3 DNA sequence: TGCGCCAGCAGCACACCGGGGATTAGCTCCTACAATGAGCAGTTCTTC. Full variable domain (remainder filled in from reference TRBV5-1 and TRBJ2-1): KAGVTQTPRYLIKTRGQQVTLSCSPISGHRSVSWYQQTPGQGLQFLFEYFSETQRNKGNFPGRFSGRQFSNSRSEMNVSTLELGDSALYLCASSTPGISSYNEQFFGPGTRLTVL.

CDR3 nucleotides: TGTGCCAGCAGCTTAGCCCACACAGATACGCAGTATTTT. Translating gives CASSLAHTDTQYF. V is TRBV7-6 and J is TRBJ2-3; D call uncertain. Germline V gene sequence: CDR1 SGHVS, CDR2 FNYEAQ. V lost 0 bases, J lost 2 bases, and 3 bases lay in between. The CDR3 loop spans 13 amino acids.

The chain links TRBV28 to TRBJ1-1, with TRBD1 matching 9 bases. The CDR3 has 13 amino acids. V trimming: 5 bases; J trimming: 8 bases; junction bases outside the gene matches: 6. The V gene's germline CDR1 is MDHEN and CDR2 SYDVKM. The CDR3 DNA reads as TGTGCCAGCAGTCCCTGGGGGACAGGGGAAGCTTTCTTT. Translating gives CASSPWGTGEAFF.

This clone was seen a few times. The chain combines TRBV5-1 with TRBJ2-7; 11 bases agree with TRBD2. Per the germline V gene, CDR1 is SGHRS and CDR2 is YFSETQ. With V trimmed by 2 bases and J by 0 bases, 1 base remained unmatched. This CDR3 has 15 residues. The chain's CDR3 is CASSFGTSGSYEQYF. CDR3 bases: TGCGCCAGCAGCTTCGGGACTAGCGGCTCCTACGAGCAGTACTTC.

This clone appeared a few times. The chain joins TRBV5-1 to TRBJ2-3; TRBD2 might be the D (5 bases). V lost 0 bases to trimming and J lost 2 bases, with 10 bases between them. This CDR3 is built from 15 residues. CDR1 is SGHRS and CDR2 is YFSETQ in the germline V gene. The CDR3 sequence: CASSLVASYTDTQYF. DNA of the CDR3: TGCGCCAGCAGCTTGGTAGCTAGCTACACAGATACGCAGTATTTT.

About this clone itself: The sample carries other DNA sequences with the same CDR3. The chain has TRBV5-1 and TRBJ2-5; 15 positions agree with TRBD2. V trimming: 3 bases; J trimming: 4 bases; junction bases outside the gene matches: 1. The CDR3 is 15 residues long. Germline V lookup: CDR1 SGHRS, CDR2 YFSETQ. The CDR3 DNA sequence: TGCGCCAGCAGCTCGGGACTAGCGGGAGGAGAGACCCAGTACTTC. Its translation: CASSSGLAGGETQYF.

In this sample, this clone turned up once. CDR3 bases: TGTGCCAGCAGTGAAGCGACGGGGGACCAAGAGACCCAGTACTTC. This sequence encodes CASSEATGDQETQYF. The genes are TRBV6-1 and TRBJ2-5; maybe TRBD2 (6 bases). The CDR3 has 15 residues. CDR1 is MNHNS and CDR2 is SASEGT in the germline V gene. The V end lost 0 bases, the J end lost 0 bases, and 8 bases lay between the germline ends.

V gene TRBV6-6 combines with J gene TRBJ1-5; TRBD1 agrees at 9 bases. The V segment lost 7 bases and the J segment 2 bases; nucleotides outside the gene matches: 9. The CDR3 has 16 residues. CDR1 is MNHNY, CDR2 SVGAGI, per germline (reference sequence). CDR3 bases: TGTGCCAGCATTAAGACAGGGGGGTTTGGCAATCAGCCCCAGCATTTT. It translates to CASIKTGGFGNQPQHF.

CDR3 sequence (DNA): TGTGCCAGCAGCTGGTTCAATACATTTTTAGCGGGAGGCAACGGGGAGCTGTTTTTT. Protein product: CASSWFNTFLAGGNGELFF. V gene TRBV5-5 combines with J gene TRBJ2-2; TRBD2 agrees at 10 bases. Germline CDR1 reads SGHKS; CDR2 reads YYEKEE (reference sequence). The CDR3 runs 19 residues. Unmatched junction bases numbered 18, after V lost 3 bases and J lost 7 bases.

The chain joins TRBV29-1 to TRBJ1-5, with D hard to call. CDR1 is SQVTM and CDR2 is ANQGSEA in the germline V gene. The CDR3 is 13 residues long. The V end was cut by 4 bases, the J end by 2 bases, with 9 bases between. Here the CDR3 DNA reads TGCAGCGTTGGCCAAGGAGGCAATCAGCCCCAGCATTTT. Protein product: CSVGQGGNQPQHF.

The genes are TRBV19 and TRBJ1-5, with 7 bases aligning to TRBD1. The V gene end was trimmed by 3 bases and the J gene end by 2 bases; junction bases not matched to a gene: 4. This CDR3 comprises 15 residues. In germline, CDR1 is LNHDA, CDR2 SQIVND (reference sequence). Written as DNA, the CDR3 is TGTGCCAGTAGTATCGAGGGGGCAGGCAATCAGCCCCAGCATTTT. Its protein product is CASSIEGAGNQPQHF.

V usage is TRBV28 and J usage is TRBJ2-1; 12 positions agree with TRBD1. This CDR3 comprises 17 residues. V shed 6 bases and J 7 bases; nucleotides not matched to a gene: 13. CDR1 MDHEN and CDR2 SYDVKM come from the germline V gene. CDR3 loop: CASSYYPGQGASNEQFF. CDR3 DNA: TGTGCCAGCAGCTACTATCCGGGACAGGGGGCGAGTAATGAGCAGTTCTTC.

The chain joins TRBV13 to TRBJ2-2; TRBD2 aligns across 13 bases. J was trimmed by 6 bases and V by 4 bases; bases with no gene match: 8. Germline V gene sequence: CDR1 PRHDT, CDR2 FYEKMQ (reference sequence). The CDR3 runs to 17 residues. CDR3: CASSYPSLAGGSGELFF. The CDR3 region has the DNA TGTGCCAGCAGCTACCCCTCACTAGCGGGAGGGTCCGGGGAGCTGTTTTTT. The complete variable domain, with remaining parts taken from reference TRBV13 and TRBJ2-2, reads AAGVIQSPRHLIKEKRETATLKCYPIPRHDTVYWYQQGPGQDPQFLISFYEKMQSDKGSIPDRFSAQQFSDYHSELNMSSLELGDSALYFCASSYPSLAGGSGELFFGEGSRLTVL.

The J gene is TRBJ2-6, the V gene TRBV6-5; D possibly corresponds to TRBD2 (5 bases). The CDR3 extends over 14 amino acids. Trimming pared 5 bases from V and 2 bases from J, leaving 7 bases between. Germline V CDR1 and CDR2: MNHEY, SVGAGI. CDR3 DNA: TGTGCCAGCAGTCAGAGGGCTGGGGCCAACGTCCTGACTTTC. Protein product: CASSQRAGANVLTF.

This chain links TRBV2 with TRBJ2-2; 7 bases are shared with TRBD2. The CDR3 consists of 16 residues. V gave up 6 bases and J gave up 4 bases; unmatched junction bases: 11. CDR1 and CDR2 from the germline V gene are SNHLY and FYNNEI. The CDR3 region has the DNA TGTGCCAGCAGCGACCCCCGACAGCGGGGCACCGGGGAGCTGTTTTTT. Its translation is CASSDPRQRGTGELFF.

This clone came up once. The V call is TRBV9, the J call TRBJ2-7, with 8 nucleotides matching TRBD2. The CDR3 contains 15 residues. Germline V CDR1 and CDR2: SGDLS, YYNGEE. The junction had 6 bases not matched to a gene; V was cut back by 4 bases and J by 0 bases. CDR3 residues: CASSPTSGGSYEQYF. In DNA, the CDR3 is TGTGCCAGCAGCCCAACTAGCGGAGGCTCCTACGAGCAGTACTTC. Together with reference TRBV9 and TRBJ2-7, the CDR3 gives the full variable domain: DSGVTQTPKHLITATGQRVTLRCSPRSGDLSVYWYQQSLDQGLQFLIQYYNGEERAKGNILERFSAQQFPDLHSELNLSSLELGDSALYFCASSPTSGGSYEQYFGPGTRLTVT.

The V call is TRBV7-6, the J call TRBJ2-7, with 10 bases identical to TRBD1. The length of the CDR3 is 15 residues. Trimming took 3 bases from V and 6 from J; bases not matched to a gene: 8. Germline values: CDR1 SGHVS, CDR2 FNYEAQ. CDR3 residues: CASSLRQGAMREQYF. CDR3 bases: TGTGCCAGCAGCTTGAGACAGGGGGCGATGCGCGAGCAGTACTTC.

The rearrangement uses TRBV2 and TRBJ2-1, with TRBD2 matching over 8 bases. Unmatched junction bases numbered 6, after V lost 1 base and J lost 4 bases. Germline V gene data show CDR1 as SNHLY and CDR2 as FYNNEI. This CDR3 is 16 amino acids long. This CDR3 reads CASSEGASGLYNEQFF. The CDR3 region has the DNA TGTGCCAGCAGTGAAGGGGCTAGCGGGCTTTACAATGAGCAGTTCTTC.

The chain recombines TRBV5-1 with TRBJ1-1; 7 bases agree with TRBD1. Trimming removed 3 bases from V and 1 base from J; junction bases left unmatched: 6. Per germline, CDR1 SGHRS and CDR2 YFSETQ. This CDR3 comprises 15 residues. The CDR3 is CASSSMTGSNTEAFF. CDR3 in DNA: TGCGCCAGCAGCTCTATGACAGGGTCGAACACTGAAGCTTTCTTT. Using reference TRBV5-1 and TRBJ1-1 for the parts outside the CDR3, the full variable domain is KAGVTQTPRYLIKTRGQQVTLSCSPISGHRSVSWYQQTPGQGLQFLFEYFSETQRNKGNFPGRFSGRQFSNSRSEMNVSTLELGDSALYLCASSSMTGSNTEAFFGQGTRLTVV.

J is TRBJ2-3 and V is TRBV5-1, with a weak D call TRBD2 (6 bases). CDR1 and CDR2 (germline): SGHRS, YFSETQ. The V end lost 0 bases, the J end lost 1 base, and 12 bases lay between the germline ends. CDR3 length: 16 residues. In DNA, the CDR3 is TGCGCCAGCAGCTTGGTCGGGGGAAGACGCACAGATACGCAGTATTTT. It specifies CASSLVGGRRTDTQYF.

This rearrangement joins TRBV27 to TRBJ2-7; D uncertain. Germline V gene data show CDR1 as MNHEY and CDR2 as SMNVEV (reference sequence). CDR3 length: 13 amino acids. The germline V and J ends were trimmed by 11 bases and 6 bases, with 20 bases remaining between them. The CDR3 DNA reads as TGTGCCTCTAACGAGCCTCCCTACGGCGAGCAGTACTTC. This sequence encodes CASNEPPYGEQYF.

V gene TRBV2 combines with J gene TRBJ1-2; D call uncertain. The CDR3 contains 13 residues. Germline loops: CDR1 SNHLY, CDR2 FYNNEI. V dropped 4 bases and J dropped 1 base, with 7 bases sitting between them. The CDR3 spells CASSVSVNYGYTF. The CDR3, as DNA: TGTGCCAGCAGTGTATCAGTTAACTATGGCTACACCTTC.

The chain joins TRBV7-9 to TRBJ1-3; no clear D gene. Trimming took off 5 bases at V and 3 bases at J, with 17 bases between the two ends. Germline CDR1 reads SEHNR; CDR2 reads FQNEAQ (reference sequence). The CDR3 has 16 amino acids. The CDR3 region is CASSLQTREFGNTIYF. The CDR3 DNA is TGTGCCAGCAGCCTACAAACCCGGGAATTTGGAAACACCATATATTTT.